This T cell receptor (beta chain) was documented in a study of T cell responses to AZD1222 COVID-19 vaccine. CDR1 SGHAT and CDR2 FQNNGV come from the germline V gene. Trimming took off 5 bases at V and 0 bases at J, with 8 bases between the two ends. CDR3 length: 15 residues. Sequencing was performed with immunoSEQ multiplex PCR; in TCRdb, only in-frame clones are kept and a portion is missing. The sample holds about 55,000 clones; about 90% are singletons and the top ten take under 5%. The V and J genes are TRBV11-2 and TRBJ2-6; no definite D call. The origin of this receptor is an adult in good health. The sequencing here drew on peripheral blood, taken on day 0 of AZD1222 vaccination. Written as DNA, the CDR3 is TGTGCCAGCAGCCCACCGTACTCTGGGGCCAACGTCCTGACTTTC. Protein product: CASSPPYSGANVLTF.